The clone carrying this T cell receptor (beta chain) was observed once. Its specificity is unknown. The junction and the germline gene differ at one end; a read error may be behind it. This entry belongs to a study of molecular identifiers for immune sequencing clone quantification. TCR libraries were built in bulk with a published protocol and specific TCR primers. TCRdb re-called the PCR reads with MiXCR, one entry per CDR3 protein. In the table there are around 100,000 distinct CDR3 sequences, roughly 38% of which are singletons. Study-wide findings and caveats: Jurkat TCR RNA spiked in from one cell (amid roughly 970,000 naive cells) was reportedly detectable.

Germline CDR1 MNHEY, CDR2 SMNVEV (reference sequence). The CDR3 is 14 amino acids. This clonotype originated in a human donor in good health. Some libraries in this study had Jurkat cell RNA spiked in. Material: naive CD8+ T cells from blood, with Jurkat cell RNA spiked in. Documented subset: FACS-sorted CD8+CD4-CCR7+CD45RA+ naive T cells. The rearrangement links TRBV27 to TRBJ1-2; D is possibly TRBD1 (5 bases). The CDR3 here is CASSALGGAYGNTF. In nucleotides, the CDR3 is TGTGCCAGCAGTGCACTGGGCGGGGCTTATGGCAACACCTTC.